One and the same sample provided the 15 T cell receptor beta chains below, sequenced in a study of OX40 agonist ivuxolimab in advanced cancers. Assay used: immunoSEQ multiplex PCR; TCRdb lists only in-frame clones, some missing. The sample lists some 98,000 clones, about 86% occurring once. Source: CD4+ or CD8+ T cells sorted from blood, taken in a trial of the OX40 agonist ivuxolimab. These receptors all come from an adult with an advanced solid tumor such as melanoma, head and neck, liver or kidney cancer.

The chain uses TRBV4-2 and TRBJ1-3; no clear D. Deletions cut 1 base from V and 0 bases from J, with 13 bases between. Germline CDR1 and CDR2: LGHNA and YNFKEQ. The CDR3 extends over 17 amino acids. The CDR3 region has the DNA TGTGCCAGCAGCCAAGGGATTGACGGGAGCTCTGGAAACACCATATATTTT. It specifies CASSQGIDGSSGNTIYF.

The V gene is TRBV15, the J gene TRBJ2-7; D is ambiguous. The CDR3 is 14 amino acids. V was trimmed by 2 bases and J by 2 bases, leaving 10 bases between them. Germline CDR1 is LNHNV and CDR2 is YYDKDF (reference sequence). In DNA form, the CDR3 reads TGTGCCACCAGCAGATCCGACATTACCTACGAGCAGTACTTC. This sequence encodes CATSRSDITYEQYF.

This clone was observed a few times. This sequence joins TRBV28 and TRBJ2-5; unclear D gene. Per the germline V gene, CDR1 is MDHEN and CDR2 is SYDVKM. The CDR3 covers 15 residues. V shed 4 bases and J shed 2 bases, with 14 bases lying between them. The CDR3 region has the DNA TGTGCCAGCAGTTACTCGTCAGGCGGACAAGAGACCCAGTACTTC. It specifies CASSYSSGGQETQYF.

The chain carries TRBV5-1 and TRBJ2-5; 8 positions match TRBD1. Per germline, CDR1 SGHRS and CDR2 YFSETQ. The CDR3 totals 15 residues. The V segment lost 4 bases and the J segment 4 bases; nucleotides outside the gene matches: 9. CDR3 sequence reads: CASSPGTGRRETQYF. CDR3 DNA sequence: TGCGCCAGCAGCCCCGGGACAGGACGGCGAGAGACCCAGTACTTC.

The rearrangement uses TRBV5-8 and TRBJ1-1; D call uncertain. V was trimmed by 1 base and J by 7 bases, leaving 8 bases between them. Germline lookup yields CDR1 SGHTS and CDR2 YDEGEE. This CDR3 contains 12 residues. The CDR3 region is CASSLKWFEAFF. In DNA form, the CDR3 reads TGTGCCAGCAGCTTGAAGTGGTTTGAAGCTTTCTTT.

The CDR3 reads CASSSGLSSYNEQFF. Here the CDR3 DNA reads TGTGCCAGCAGCTCGGGACTTAGCTCCTACAATGAGCAGTTCTTC. The rearrangement joins TRBV5-6 to TRBJ2-1; TRBD2 is a possible D gene (6 bases). The CDR3 consists of 15 residues. V dropped 3 bases and J dropped 0 bases, with 10 bases sitting between them. CDR1 SGHDT and CDR2 YYEEEE come from the germline V gene.

The V call is TRBV4-2, the J call TRBJ2-4; 7 nucleotides match TRBD2. Trimming removed 0 bases from V and 12 bases from J; junction bases left unmatched: 5. The germline V gene has CDR1 LGHNA and CDR2 YNFKEQ. The CDR3 runs to 13 residues. This chain's CDR3 is CASSQDLGDYQYF. The DNA of the CDR3 is TGTGCCAGCAGCCAAGATCTGGGGGACTATCAGTACTTC.

DNA of the CDR3: TGTGCCAGCGGGCGCGGGGTTCACTCTGGGGCCAACGTCCTGACTTTC. It specifies CASGRGVHSGANVLTF. The V and J genes are TRBV18 and TRBJ2-6, with D possibly matching TRBD2 (6 bases). This CDR3 contains 16 residues. Germline lookup yields CDR1 KGHSH and CDR2 LQKENI. Deletions cut 8 bases from V and 0 bases from J, with 14 bases between.

This clone appeared once. V is TRBV5-6 and J is TRBJ2-7; D uncertain. The germline V gene has CDR1 SGHDT and CDR2 YYEEEE. CDR3 length: 13 residues. Trimming left V 0 bases short and J 2 bases short, with 6 bases between. The CDR3, as DNA: TGTGCCAGCAGCTTGGGTCTGACCTACGAGCAGTACTTC. Protein sequence: CASSLGLTYEQYF.

The V and J genes are TRBV5-4 and TRBJ1-4, with 7 bases fitting TRBD1. V was clipped by 4 bases and J by 4 bases; unmatched bases: 10. The CDR3 has 16 residues. Germline assignment: CDR1 SGHNT and CDR2 YYREEE (reference sequence). As DNA, the CDR3 is TGTGCCAGCAGCGAAGGACGGACAGGAGTTAATGAAAAACTGTTTTTT. It encodes CASSEGRTGVNEKLFF. The entire variable domain, with the rest obtained from reference TRBV5-4 and TRBJ1-4, is as follows: ETGVTQSPTHLIKTRGQQVTLRCSSQSGHNTVSWYQQALGQGPQFIFQYYREEENGRGNFPPRFSGLQFPNYSSELNVNALELDDSALYLCASSEGRTGVNEKLFFGSGTQLSVL.

This clone was seen a single time. The gene calls are TRBV4-3 and TRBJ2-1, with D perhaps being TRBD1 or TRBD2 (5 bases each). The length of the CDR3 is 16 residues. The germline CDR1 and CDR2 sequences are LGHNA and YSLEER. Trimming removed 0 bases at V and 7 bases at J, with 16 bases between. The CDR3 DNA reads as TGCGCCAGCAGCCAAGATAGAGGGACCCTCGGGAATGAGCAGTTCTTC. Translating it yields CASSQDRGTLGNEQFF.

The chain joins TRBV6-5 to TRBJ1-1; TRBD1 is a possible D gene (5 bases). The germline CDR1 and CDR2 sequences are MNHEY and SVGAGI. Trimming removed 3 bases from V and 5 bases from J, with 10 bases in between. The CDR3 extends over 13 amino acids. CDR3 sequence (DNA): TGTGCCAGCAGTTATGGGGCGTTTACTGAAGCTTTCTTT. As protein: CASSYGAFTEAFF.

In this sample, this clone turned up once. V usage is TRBV15 and J usage is TRBJ1-1; D uncertain. V lost 3 bases and J 4 bases, leaving 6 bases between the germline ends. CDR1 is LNHNV and CDR2 is YYDKDF in the germline V gene (reference sequence). The CDR3 consists of 12 residues. The CDR3 loop reads CATSSEGTEAFF. The CDR3, as DNA: TGTGCCACCAGCAGCGAGGGCACTGAAGCTTTCTTT.

This sequence joins TRBV6-9 and TRBJ1-1; 9 nucleotides line up with TRBD1. CDR3 length equals 13 residues. Trimming cost V 6 bases and J 5 bases; bases outside gene matches: 4. CDR1 is MNHGY, CDR2 SVAAGI, per germline. This CDR3 reads CASSLQGATEAFF. CDR3 nucleotide sequence: TGTGCCAGCAGCTTACAGGGGGCAACTGAAGCTTTCTTT.

The chain recombines TRBV5-1 with TRBJ2-1; unclear D gene. CDR1 is SGHRS and CDR2 is YFSETQ in the germline V gene. This CDR3 region has 16 residues. V lost 0 bases and J lost 0, with 10 bases in between. The CDR3 reads CASSLAPGSSYNEQFF. CDR3 DNA sequence: TGCGCCAGCAGCTTGGCCCCGGGCAGCTCCTACAATGAGCAGTTCTTC.